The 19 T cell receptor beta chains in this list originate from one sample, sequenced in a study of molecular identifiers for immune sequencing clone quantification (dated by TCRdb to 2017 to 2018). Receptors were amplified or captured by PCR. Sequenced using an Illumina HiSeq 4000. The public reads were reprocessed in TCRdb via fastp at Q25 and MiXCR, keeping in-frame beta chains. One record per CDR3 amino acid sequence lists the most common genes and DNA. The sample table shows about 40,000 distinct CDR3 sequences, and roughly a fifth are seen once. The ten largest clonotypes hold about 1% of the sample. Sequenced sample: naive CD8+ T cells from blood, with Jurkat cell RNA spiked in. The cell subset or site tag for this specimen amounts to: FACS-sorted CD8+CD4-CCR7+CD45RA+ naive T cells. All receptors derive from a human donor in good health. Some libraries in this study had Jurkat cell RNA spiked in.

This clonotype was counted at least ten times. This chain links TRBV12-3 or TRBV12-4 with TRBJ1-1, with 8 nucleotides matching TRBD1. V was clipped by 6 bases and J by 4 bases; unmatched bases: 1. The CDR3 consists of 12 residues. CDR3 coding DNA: TGTGCCAGCAGCACAGGGGGCACTGAAGCTTTCTTT. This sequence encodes CASSTGGTEAFF.

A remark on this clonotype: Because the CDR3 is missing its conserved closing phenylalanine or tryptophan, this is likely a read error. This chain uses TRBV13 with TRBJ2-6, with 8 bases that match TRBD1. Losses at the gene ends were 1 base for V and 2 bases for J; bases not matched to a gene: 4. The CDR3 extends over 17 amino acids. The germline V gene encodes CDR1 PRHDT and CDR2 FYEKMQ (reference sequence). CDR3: CASSLAQGAPGANVLTL. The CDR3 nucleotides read TGTGCCAGCAGCTTAGCGCAGGGGGCGCCTGGGGCCAACGTCCTGACTCTC.

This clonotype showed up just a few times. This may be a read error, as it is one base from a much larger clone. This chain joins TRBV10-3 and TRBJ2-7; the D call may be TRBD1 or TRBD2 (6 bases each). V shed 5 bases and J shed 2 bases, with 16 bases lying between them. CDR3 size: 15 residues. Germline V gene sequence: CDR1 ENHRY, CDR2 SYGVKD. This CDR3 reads CAISPRRDTPYEQYF. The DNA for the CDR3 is TGTGCCATCAGTCCCCGGAGGGACACACCCTACGAGCAGTACTTC.

CDR3 nucleotide sequence: TGCAGTGCTAGGGGCGTAGCGGGAGTTACGAATGAGCAGTTCTTC. It yields the protein CSARGVAGVTNEQFF. This chain uses TRBV20-1 with TRBJ2-1, with 9 nucleotides matching TRBD2. Germline trimming cut 3 bases from V and 7 bases from J; bases unmatched to any gene: 10. The CDR3 has 15 amino acids. Germline values: CDR1 DFQATT, CDR2 SNEGSKA (reference sequence).

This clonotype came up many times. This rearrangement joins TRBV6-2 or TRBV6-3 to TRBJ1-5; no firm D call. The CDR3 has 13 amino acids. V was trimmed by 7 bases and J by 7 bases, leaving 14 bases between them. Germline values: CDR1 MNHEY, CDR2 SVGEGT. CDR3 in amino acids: CASTNGLGQPQHF. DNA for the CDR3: TGTGCCAGCACTAACGGGTTGGGACAGCCCCAGCATTTT.

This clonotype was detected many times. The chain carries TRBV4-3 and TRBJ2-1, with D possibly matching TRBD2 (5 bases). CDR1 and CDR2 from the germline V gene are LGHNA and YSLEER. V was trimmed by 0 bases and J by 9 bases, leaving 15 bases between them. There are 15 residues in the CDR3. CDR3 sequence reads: CASSQDRSRGSEQFF. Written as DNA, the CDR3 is TGCGCCAGCAGCCAAGATAGGAGCCGGGGTAGTGAGCAGTTCTTC.

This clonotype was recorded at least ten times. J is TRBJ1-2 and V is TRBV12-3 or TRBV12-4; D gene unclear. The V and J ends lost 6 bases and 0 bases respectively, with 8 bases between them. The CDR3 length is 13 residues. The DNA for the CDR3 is TGTGCCAGCAGCCCAGCCTCTAACTATGGCTACACCTTC. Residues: CASSPASNYGYTF.

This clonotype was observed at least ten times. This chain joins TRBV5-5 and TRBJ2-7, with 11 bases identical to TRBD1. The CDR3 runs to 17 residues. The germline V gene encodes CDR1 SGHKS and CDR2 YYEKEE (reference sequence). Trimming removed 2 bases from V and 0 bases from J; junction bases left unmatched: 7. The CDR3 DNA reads TGTGCCAGCAGCTTTTGGACAGGGGGCGAAGACTCCTACGAGCAGTACTTC. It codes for CASSFWTGGEDSYEQYF.

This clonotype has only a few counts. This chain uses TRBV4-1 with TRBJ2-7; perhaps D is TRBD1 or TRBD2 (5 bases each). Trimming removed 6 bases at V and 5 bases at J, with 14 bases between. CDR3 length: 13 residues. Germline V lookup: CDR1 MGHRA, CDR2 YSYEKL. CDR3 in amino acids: CASRGRSRDEQYF. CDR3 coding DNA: TGCGCCAGCAGGGGACGGAGTCGCGACGAGCAGTACTTC.

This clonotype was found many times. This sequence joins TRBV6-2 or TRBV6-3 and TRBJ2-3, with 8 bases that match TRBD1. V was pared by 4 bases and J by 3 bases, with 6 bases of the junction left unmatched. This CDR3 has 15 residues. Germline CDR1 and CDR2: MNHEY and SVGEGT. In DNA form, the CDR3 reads TGTGCCAGCAGTTCGCAGGGGGCGCGTACAGATACGCAGTATTTT. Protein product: CASSSQGARTDTQYF.

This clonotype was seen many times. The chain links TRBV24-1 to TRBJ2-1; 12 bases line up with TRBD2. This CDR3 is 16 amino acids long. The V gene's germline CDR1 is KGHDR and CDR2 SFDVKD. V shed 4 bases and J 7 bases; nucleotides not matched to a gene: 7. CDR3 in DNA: TGTGCCACCAGTGACTGGACTAGCGGGAAGGATAATGAGCAGTTCTTC. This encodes CATSDWTSGKDNEQFF.

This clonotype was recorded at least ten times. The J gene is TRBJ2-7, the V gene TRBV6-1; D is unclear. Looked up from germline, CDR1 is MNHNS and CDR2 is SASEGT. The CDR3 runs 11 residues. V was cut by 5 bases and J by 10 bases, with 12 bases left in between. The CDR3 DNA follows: TGTGCCAGCAGTTCCCGCCTCGGTCAGTACTTC. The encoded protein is CASSSRLGQYF.

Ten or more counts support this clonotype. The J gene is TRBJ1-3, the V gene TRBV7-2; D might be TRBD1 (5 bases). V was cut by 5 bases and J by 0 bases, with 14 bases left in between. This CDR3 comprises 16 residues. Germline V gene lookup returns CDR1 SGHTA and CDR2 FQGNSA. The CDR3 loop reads CASSERGVPSGNTIYF. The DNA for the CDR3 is TGTGCCAGCAGCGAACGGGGCGTGCCCTCTGGAAACACCATATATTTT.

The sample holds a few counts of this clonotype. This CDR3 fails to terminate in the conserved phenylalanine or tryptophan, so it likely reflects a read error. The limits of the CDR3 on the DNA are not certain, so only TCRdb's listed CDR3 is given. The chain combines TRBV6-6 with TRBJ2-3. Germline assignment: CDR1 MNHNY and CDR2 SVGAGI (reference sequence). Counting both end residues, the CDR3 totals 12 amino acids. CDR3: CASSSTIDTQYL.

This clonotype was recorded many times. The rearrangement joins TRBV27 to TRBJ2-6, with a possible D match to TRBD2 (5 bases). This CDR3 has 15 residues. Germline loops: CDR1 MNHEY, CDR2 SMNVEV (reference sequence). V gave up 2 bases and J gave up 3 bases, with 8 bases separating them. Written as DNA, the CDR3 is TGTGCCAGCAGTTTAGGAGGTGGTGGGGCCAACGTCCTGACTTTC. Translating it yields CASSLGGGGANVLTF. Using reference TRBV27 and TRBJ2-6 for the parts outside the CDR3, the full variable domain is EAQVTQNPRYLITVTGKKLTVTCSQNMNHEYMSWYRQDPGLGLRQIYYSMNVEVTDKGDVPEGYKVSRKEKRNFPLILESPSPNQTSLYFCASSLGGGGANVLTFGAGSRLTVL.

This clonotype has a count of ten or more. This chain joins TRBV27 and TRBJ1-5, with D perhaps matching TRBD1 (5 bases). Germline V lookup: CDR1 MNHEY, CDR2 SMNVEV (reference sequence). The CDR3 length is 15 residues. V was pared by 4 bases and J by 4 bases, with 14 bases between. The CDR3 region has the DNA TGTGCCAGCAGTTACGGGACGGGCGGGAATCAGCCCCAGCATTTT. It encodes CASSYGTGGNQPQHF.

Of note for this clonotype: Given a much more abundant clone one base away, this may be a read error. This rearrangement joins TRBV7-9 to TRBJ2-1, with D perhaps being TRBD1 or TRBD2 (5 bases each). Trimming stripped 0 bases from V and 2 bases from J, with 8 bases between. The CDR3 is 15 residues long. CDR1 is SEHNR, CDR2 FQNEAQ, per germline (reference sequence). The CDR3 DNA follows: TGTGCCAGCAGCTTAGCTCGGGGCCCCTACAATGAGCAGTTCTTC. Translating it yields CASSLARGPYNEQFF.

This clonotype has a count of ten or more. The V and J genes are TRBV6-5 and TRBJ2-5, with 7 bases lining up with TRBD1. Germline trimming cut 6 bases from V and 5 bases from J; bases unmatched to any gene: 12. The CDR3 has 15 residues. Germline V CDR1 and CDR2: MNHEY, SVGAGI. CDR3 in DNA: TGTGCCAGCAGCATTAACGGACAGGCCTTTGAGACCCAGTACTTC. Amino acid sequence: CASSINGQAFETQYF.

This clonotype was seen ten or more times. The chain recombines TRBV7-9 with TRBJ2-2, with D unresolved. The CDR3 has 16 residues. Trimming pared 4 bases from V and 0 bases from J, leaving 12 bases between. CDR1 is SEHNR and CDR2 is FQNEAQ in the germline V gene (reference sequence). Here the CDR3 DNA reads TGTGCCAGCAGCTCCGGCAGTCCAACGAACACCGGGGAGCTGTTTTTT. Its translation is CASSSGSPTNTGELFF.